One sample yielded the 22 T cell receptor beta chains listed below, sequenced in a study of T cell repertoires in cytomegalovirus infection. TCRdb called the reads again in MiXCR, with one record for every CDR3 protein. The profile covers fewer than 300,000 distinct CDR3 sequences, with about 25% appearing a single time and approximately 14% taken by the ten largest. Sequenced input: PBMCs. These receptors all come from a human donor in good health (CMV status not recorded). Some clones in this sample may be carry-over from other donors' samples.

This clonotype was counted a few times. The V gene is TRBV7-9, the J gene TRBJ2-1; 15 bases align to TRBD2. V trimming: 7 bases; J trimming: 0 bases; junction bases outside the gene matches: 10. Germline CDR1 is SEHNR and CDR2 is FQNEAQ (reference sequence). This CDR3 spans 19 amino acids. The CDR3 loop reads CASTLPGLAGGSSYNEQFF. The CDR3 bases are TGTGCCAGCACTCTTCCGGGACTAGCGGGAGGTAGCTCCTACAATGAGCAGTTCTTC.

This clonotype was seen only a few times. The CDR3: CASSQAFNQNQPQHF. The CDR3 nucleotides read TGCGCCAGCAGCCAAGCGTTTAACCAGAATCAGCCCCAGCATTTT. The chain is built from TRBV4-1 and TRBJ1-5; D is uncertain. The CDR3 covers 15 residues. V was clipped by 1 base and J by 4 bases, with 11 bases between them. CDR1 and CDR2 (germline): MGHRA, YSYEKL.

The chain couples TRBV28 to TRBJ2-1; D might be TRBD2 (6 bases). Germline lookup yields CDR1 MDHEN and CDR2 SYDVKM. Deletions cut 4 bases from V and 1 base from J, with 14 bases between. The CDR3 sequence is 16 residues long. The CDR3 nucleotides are TGTGCCAGCAGTTCCTTAGCGGTTGGTTCCTACAATGAGCAGTTCTTC. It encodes CASSSLAVGSYNEQFF.

This CDR3 reads CASSWGGNPDTQYF. The CDR3, as DNA: TGTGCCAGCAGCTGGGGGGGCAACCCAGATACGCAGTATTTT. The V and J genes are TRBV11-2 and TRBJ2-3; tentative D call: TRBD2 (7 bases). The V and J ends lost 4 bases and 4 bases respectively, with 12 bases between them. The CDR3 is made up of 14 amino acids. Germline CDR1 and CDR2: SGHAT and FQNNGV.

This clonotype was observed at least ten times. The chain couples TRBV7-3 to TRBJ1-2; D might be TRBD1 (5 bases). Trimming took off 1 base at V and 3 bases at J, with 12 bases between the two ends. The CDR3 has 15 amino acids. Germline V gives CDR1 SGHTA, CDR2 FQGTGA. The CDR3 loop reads CASSLSPGTDYGYTF. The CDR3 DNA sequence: TGTGCCAGCAGCTTAAGCCCCGGGACGGACTATGGCTACACCTTC.

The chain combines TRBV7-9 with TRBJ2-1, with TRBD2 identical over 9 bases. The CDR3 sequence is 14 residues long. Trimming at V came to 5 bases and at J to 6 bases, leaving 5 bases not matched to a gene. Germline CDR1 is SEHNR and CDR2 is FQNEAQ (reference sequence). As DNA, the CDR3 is TGTGCCAGCAGCATGGGACTAGCCCTCAATGAGCAGTTCTTC. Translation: CASSMGLALNEQFF.

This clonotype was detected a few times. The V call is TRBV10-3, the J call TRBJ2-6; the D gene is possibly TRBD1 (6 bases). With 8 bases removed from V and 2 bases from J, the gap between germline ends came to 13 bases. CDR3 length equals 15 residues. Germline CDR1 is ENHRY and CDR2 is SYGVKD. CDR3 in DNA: TGTGCCATCCGAGAGGCAGGGGCTGGGGCCAACGTCCTGACTTTC. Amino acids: CAIREAGAGANVLTF.

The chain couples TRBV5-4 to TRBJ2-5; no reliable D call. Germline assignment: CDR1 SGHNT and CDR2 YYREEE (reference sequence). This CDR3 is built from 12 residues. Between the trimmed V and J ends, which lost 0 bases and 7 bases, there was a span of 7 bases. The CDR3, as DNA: TGTGCCAGCAGCTTGGATCGGGCGACCCAGTACTTC. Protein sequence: CASSLDRATQYF.

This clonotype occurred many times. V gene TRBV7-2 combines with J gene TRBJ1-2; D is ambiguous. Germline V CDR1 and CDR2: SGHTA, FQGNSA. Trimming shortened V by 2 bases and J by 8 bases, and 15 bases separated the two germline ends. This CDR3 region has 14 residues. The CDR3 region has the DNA TGTGCCAGCAGCTTAAGGACCGATCTATCCGGCTACACCTTC. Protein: CASSLRTDLSGYTF. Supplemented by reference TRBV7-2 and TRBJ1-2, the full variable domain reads GAGVSQSPSNKVTEKGKDVELRCDPISGHTALYWYRQSLGQGLEFLIYFQGNSAPDKSGLPSDRFSAERTGGSVSTLTIQRTQQEDSAVYLCASSLRTDLSGYTFGSGTRLTVV.

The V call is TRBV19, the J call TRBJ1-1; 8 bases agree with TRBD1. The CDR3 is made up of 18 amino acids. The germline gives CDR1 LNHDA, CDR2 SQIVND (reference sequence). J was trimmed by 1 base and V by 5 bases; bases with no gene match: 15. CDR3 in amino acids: CASSLRHRGVVGNTEAFF. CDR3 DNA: TGTGCCAGTAGTCTGAGACACAGGGGGGTCGTCGGGAACACTGAAGCTTTCTTT.

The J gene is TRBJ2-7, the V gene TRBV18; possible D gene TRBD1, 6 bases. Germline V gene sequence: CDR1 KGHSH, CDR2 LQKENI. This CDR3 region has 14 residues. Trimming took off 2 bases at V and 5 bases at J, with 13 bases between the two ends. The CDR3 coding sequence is TGTGCCAGCTCACCAACGAACAGGGCGGACGAGCAGTACTTC. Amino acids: CASSPTNRADEQYF.

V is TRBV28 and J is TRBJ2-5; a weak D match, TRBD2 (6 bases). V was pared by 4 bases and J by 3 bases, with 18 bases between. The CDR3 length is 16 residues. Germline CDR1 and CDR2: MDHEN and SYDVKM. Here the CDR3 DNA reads TGTGCCAGCAGTTCCCCACGGAGGGCCGGAGAAGAGACCCAGTACTTC. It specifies CASSSPRRAGEETQYF.

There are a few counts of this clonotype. The CDR3 is CASNRGARSTEAFF. The DNA for the CDR3 is TGTGCCAGCAACCGAGGGGCGCGGAGCACTGAAGCTTTCTTT. The chain is built from TRBV7-9 and TRBJ1-1, with D perhaps matching TRBD1 (5 bases). Germline lookup yields CDR1 SEHNR and CDR2 FQNEAQ (reference sequence). Trimming stripped 7 bases from V and 4 bases from J, with 16 bases between. The CDR3 consists of 14 residues.

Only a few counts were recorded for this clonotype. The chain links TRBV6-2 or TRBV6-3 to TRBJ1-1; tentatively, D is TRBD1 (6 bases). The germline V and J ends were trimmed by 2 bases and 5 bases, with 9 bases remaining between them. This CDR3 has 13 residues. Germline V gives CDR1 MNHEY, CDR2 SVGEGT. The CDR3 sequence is CASSYAQGTEAFF. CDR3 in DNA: TGTGCCAGCAGTTACGCGCAGGGGACTGAAGCTTTCTTT.

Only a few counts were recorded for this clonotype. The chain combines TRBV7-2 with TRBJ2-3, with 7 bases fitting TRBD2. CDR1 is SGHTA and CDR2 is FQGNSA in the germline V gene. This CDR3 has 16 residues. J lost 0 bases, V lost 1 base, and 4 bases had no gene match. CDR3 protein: CASSLGSGASTDTQYF. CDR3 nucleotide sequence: TGTGCCAGCAGCTTAGGGAGCGGGGCAAGCACAGATACGCAGTATTTT.

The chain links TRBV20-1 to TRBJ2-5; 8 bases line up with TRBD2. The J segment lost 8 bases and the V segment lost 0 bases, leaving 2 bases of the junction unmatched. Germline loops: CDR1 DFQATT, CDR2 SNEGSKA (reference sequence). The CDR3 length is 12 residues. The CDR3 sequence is CSARELAATQYF. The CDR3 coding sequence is TGCAGTGCTAGAGAACTAGCGGCTACCCAGTACTTC.

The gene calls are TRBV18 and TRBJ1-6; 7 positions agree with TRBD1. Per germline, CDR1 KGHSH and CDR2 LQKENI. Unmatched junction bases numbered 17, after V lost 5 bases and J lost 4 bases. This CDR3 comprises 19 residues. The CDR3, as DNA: TGTGCCAGCTCATCTAAAATGTCTCCCGGGACAGATTATAATTCACCCCTCCACTTT. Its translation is CASSSKMSPGTDYNSPLHF. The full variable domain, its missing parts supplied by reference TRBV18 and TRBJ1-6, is NAGVMQNPRHLVRRRGQEARLRCSPMKGHSHVYWYRQLPEEGLKFMVYLQKENIIDESGMPKERFSAEFPKEGPSILRIQQVVRGDSAAYFCASSSKMSPGTDYNSPLHFGNGTRLTVT.

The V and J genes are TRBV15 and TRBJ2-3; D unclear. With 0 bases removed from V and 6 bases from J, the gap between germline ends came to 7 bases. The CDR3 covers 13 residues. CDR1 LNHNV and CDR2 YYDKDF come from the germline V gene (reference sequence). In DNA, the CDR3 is TGTGCCACCAGCAGAGATTTAACGGATACGCAGTATTTT. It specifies CATSRDLTDTQYF. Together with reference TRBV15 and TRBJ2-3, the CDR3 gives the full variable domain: DAMVIQNPRYQVTQFGKPVTLSCSQTLNHNVMYWYQQKSSQAPKLLFHYYDKDFNNEADTPDNFQSRRPNTSFCFLDIRSPGLGDTAMYLCATSRDLTDTQYFGPGTRLTVL.

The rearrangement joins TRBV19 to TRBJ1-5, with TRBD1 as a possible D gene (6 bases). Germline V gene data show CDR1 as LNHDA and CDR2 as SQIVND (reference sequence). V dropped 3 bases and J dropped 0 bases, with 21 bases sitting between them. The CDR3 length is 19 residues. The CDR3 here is CASSMVAGGTQYSNQPQHF. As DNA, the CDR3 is TGTGCCAGTAGTATGGTCGCCGGGGGGACACAATATAGCAATCAGCCCCAGCATTTT.

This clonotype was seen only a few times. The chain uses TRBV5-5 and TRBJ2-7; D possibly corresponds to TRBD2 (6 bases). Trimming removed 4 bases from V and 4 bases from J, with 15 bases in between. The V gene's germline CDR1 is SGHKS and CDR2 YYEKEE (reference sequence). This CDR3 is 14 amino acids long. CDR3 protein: CASSALGGTYEQYF. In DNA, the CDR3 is TGTGCCAGCAGCGCCTTGGGGGGAACGTACGAGCAGTACTTC.

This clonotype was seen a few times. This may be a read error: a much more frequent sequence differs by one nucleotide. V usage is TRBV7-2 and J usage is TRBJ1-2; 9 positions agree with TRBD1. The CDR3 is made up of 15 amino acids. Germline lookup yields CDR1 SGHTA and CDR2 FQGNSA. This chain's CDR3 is CVSSRGTGILSGYTF. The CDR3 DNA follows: TGTGTCAGCAGCCGAGGGACAGGGATTCTTAGCGGCTACACCTTC.

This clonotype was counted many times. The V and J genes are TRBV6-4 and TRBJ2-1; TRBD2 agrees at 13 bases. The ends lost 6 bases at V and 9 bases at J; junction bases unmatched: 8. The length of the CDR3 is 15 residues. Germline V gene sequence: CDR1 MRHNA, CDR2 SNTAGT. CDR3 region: CASSGLAGVLGEQFF. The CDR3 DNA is TGTGCCAGCAGCGGACTAGCGGGAGTTCTTGGTGAGCAGTTCTTC.